This TCR beta chain is drawn from a study of blood T cells in healthy people across ages. This CDR3 is 16 amino acids long. Germline V gene sequence: CDR1 MRHNA, CDR2 SNTAGT. Trimming cost V 2 bases and J 5 bases, with 16 bases left between them. A sample-barcoded 5' primer and a J-beta primer mix were used in a second PCR of about 6 to 12 cycles. TCRdb re-called the 5' RACE reads with MiXCR, one entry per CDR3 protein. The data show roughly 1,700,000 distinct CDR3 sequences, roughly 27% seen once. This chain connects TRBV6-4 to TRBJ2-1; D is possibly TRBD2 (7 bases). The receptor's source is a woman in her 30s in good health. Sequences were obtained from blood. The CDR3 DNA reads as TGTGCCAGCAGTGACGCCTGGGGGGGGGCGAACAATGAGCAGTTCTTC. Translating it yields CASSDAWGGANNEQFF.